This T cell receptor beta chain was captured in a study of T cell responses to AZD1222 COVID-19 vaccine. Findings and limits, study-wide: The study sampled repertoires only after the peak T cell response. Unmutated variant regions reportedly attract nearly half of all spike-specific TCRs. Seropositive status at baseline applied to only 6 or 7 AZD1222 recipients.

The CDR3 consists of 10 residues. V gave up 7 bases and J gave up 5 bases, with 3 bases separating them. Germline V gene sequence: CDR1 MDHEN, CDR2 SYDVKM. In regard to this clone: Its antigen is undetermined.

Clones were sequenced by immunoSEQ multiplex PCR, and TCRdb holds only the in-frame ones, with some missing. In the table there are 140,000 or so clones, roughly nine tenths of which are singletons. This receptor was identified in an adult who received the AZD1222 COVID-19 vaccine. The sequencing used peripheral blood, collected 28 days after the second AZD1222 dose. This chain uses TRBV28 with TRBJ2-1; D is uncertain. The CDR3 bases are TGTGCCAGCATGGACAATGAGCAGTTCTTC. Its protein is CASMDNEQFF.